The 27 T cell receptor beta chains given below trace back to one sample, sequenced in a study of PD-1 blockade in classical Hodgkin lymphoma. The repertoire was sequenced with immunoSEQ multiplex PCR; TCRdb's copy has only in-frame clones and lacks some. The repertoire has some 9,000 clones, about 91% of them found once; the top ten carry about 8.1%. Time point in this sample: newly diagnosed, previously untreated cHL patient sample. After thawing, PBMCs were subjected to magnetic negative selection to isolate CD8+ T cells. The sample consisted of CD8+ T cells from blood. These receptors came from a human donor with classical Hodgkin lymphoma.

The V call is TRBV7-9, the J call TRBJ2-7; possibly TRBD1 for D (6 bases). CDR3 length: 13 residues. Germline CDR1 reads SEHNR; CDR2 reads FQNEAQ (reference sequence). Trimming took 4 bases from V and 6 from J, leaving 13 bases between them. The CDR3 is CASSSWEQGEQYF. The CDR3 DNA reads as TGTGCCAGCAGCTCCTGGGAACAGGGCGAGCAGTACTTC. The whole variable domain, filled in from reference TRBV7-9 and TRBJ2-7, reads DTGVSQNPRHKITKRGQNVTFRCDPISEHNRLYWYRQTLGQGPEFLTYFQNEAQLEKSRLLSDRFSAERPKGSFSTLEIQRTEQGDSAMYLCASSSWEQGEQYFGPGTRLTVT.

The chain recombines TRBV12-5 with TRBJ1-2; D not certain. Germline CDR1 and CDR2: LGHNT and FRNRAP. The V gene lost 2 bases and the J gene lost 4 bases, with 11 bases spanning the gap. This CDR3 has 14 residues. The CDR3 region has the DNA TGTGCTAGTGGTTTGCGAGGGAGCTCCTATGGCTACACCTTC. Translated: CASGLRGSSYGYTF.

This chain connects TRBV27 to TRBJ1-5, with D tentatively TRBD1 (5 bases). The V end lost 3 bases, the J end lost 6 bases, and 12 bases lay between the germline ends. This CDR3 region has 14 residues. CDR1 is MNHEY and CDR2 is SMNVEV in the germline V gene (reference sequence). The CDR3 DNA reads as TGTGCCAGCAGTTTTGCAGGGATCGGTCAGCCCCAGCATTTT. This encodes CASSFAGIGQPQHF.

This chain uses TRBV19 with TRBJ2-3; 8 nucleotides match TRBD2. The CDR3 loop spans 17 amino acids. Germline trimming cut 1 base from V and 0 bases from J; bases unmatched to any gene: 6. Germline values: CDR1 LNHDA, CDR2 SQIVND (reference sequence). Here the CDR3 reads CASSIARTSTSTDTQYF. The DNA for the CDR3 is TGTGCCAGTAGTATAGCACGGACTAGCACTAGCACAGATACGCAGTATTTT.

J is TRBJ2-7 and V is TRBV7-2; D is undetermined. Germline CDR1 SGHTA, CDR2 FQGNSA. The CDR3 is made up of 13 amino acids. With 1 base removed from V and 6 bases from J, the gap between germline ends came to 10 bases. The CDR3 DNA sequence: TGTGCCAGCAGCTTAGGGTGGCTCAGCGAGCAGTACTTC. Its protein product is CASSLGWLSEQYF.

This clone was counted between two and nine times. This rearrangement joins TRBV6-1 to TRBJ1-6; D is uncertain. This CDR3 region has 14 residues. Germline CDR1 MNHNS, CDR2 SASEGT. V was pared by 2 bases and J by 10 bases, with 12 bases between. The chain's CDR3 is CASSELDPSSPLHF. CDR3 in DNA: TGTGCCAGCAGTGAATTAGACCCCAGCTCACCCCTCCACTTT.

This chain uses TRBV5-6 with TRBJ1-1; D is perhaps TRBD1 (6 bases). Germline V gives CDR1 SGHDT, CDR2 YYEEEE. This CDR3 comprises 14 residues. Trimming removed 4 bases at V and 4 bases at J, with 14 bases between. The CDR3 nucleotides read TGTGCCAGCAGCCGGGGATGGGGGGCCACTGAAGCTTTCTTT. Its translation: CASSRGWGATEAFF. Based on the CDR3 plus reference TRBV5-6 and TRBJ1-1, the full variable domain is DAGVTQSPTHLIKTRGQQVTLRCSPKSGHDTVSWYQQALGQGPQFIFQYYEEEERQRGNFPDRFSGHQFPNYSSELNVNALLLGDSALYLCASSRGWGATEAFFGQGTRLTVV.

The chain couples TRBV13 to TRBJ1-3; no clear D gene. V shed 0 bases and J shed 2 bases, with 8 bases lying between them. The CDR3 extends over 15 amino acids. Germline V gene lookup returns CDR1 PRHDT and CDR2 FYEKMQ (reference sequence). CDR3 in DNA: TGTGCCAGCAGCTTAGGCCTGCTTCCTGGAAACACCATATATTTT. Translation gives CASSLGLLPGNTIYF.

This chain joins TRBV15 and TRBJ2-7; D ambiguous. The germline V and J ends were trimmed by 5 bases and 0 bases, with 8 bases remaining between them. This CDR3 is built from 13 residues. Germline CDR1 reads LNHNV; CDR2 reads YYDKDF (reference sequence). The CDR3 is CATSSNPSYEQYF. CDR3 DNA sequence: TGTGCCACCAGCTCCAACCCCTCCTACGAGCAGTACTTC. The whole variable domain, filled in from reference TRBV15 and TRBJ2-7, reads DAMVIQNPRYQVTQFGKPVTLSCSQTLNHNVMYWYQQKSSQAPKLLFHYYDKDFNNEADTPDNFQSRRPNTSFCFLDIRSPGLGDTAMYLCATSSNPSYEQYFGPGTRLTVT.

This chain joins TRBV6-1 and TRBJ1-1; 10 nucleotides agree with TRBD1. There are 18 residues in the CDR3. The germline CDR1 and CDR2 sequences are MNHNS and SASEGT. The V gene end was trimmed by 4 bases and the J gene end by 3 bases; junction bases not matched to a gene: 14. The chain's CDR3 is CASSVGGQGLLRDTEAFF. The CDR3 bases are TGTGCCAGCAGTGTCGGGGGACAGGGGCTGTTGAGGGACACTGAAGCTTTCTTT.

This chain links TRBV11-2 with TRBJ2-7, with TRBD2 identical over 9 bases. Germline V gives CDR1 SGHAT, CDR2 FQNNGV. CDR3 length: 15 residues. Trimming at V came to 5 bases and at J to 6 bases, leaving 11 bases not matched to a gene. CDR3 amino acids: CASSTQPGLAREQYF. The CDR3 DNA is TGTGCCAGCAGCACCCAACCGGGACTAGCACGCGAGCAGTACTTC.

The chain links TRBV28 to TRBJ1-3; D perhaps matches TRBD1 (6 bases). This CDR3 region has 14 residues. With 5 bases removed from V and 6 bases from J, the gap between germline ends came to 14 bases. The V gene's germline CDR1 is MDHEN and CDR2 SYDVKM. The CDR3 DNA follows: TGTGCCAGCAGTGCAACAGGGTATGAAAACACCATATATTTT. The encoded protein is CASSATGYENTIYF. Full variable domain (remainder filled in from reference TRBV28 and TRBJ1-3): DVKVTQSSRYLVKRTGEKVFLECVQDMDHENMFWYRQDPGLGLRLIYFSYDVKMKEKGDIPEGYSVSREKKERFSLILESASTNQTSMYLCASSATGYENTIYFGEGSWLTVV.

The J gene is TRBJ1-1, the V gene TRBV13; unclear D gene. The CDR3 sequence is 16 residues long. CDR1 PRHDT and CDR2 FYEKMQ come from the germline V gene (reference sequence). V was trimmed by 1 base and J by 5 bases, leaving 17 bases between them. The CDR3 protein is CASSLEDGREGTEAFF. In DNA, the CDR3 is TGTGCCAGCAGCTTAGAGGACGGACGGGAAGGAACTGAAGCTTTCTTT.

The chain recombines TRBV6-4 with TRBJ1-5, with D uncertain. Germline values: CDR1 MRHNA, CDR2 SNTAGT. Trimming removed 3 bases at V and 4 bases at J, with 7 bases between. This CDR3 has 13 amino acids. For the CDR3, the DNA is TGTGCCAGCAGTGAGGGTCCTAATCAGCCCCAGCATTTT. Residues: CASSEGPNQPQHF.

Here the CDR3 reads CAWSVQGDTEAFF. As DNA, the CDR3 is TGTGCCTGGAGTGTCCAGGGGGACACTGAAGCTTTCTTT. The chain has TRBV30 and TRBJ1-1, with TRBD1 identical over 7 bases. The V and J ends lost 0 bases and 3 bases, in that order; junction bases with no gene match: 1. CDR3 length equals 13 residues. CDR1 is GTSNPN, CDR2 SVGIG, per germline (reference sequence).

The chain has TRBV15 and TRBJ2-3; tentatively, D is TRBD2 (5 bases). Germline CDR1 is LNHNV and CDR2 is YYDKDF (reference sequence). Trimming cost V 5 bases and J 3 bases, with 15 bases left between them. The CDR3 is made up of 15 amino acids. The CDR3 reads CATSGQKRETDTQYF. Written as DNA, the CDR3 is TGTGCCACCAGCGGTCAGAAAAGGGAGACAGATACGCAGTATTTT.

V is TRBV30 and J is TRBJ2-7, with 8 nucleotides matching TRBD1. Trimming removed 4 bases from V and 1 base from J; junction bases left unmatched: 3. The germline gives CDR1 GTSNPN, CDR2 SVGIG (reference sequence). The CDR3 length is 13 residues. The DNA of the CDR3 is TGTGCCTGGAACTGGACAGGGTCCTACGAGCAGTACTTC. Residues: CAWNWTGSYEQYF. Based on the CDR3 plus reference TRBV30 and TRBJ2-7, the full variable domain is SQTIHQWPATLVQPVGSPLSLECTVEGTSNPNLYWYRQAAGRGLQLLFYSVGIGQISSEVPQNLSASRPQDRQFILSSKKLLLSDSGFYLCAWNWTGSYEQYFGPGTRLTVT.

CDR3 protein: CASSWTVTDTQYF. DNA of the CDR3: TGTGCCAGCAGTTGGACTGTTACAGATACGCAGTATTTT. The chain recombines TRBV2 with TRBJ2-3; TRBD2 is a possible D gene (5 bases). Germline V gives CDR1 SNHLY, CDR2 FYNNEI. The CDR3 length is 13 residues. Trimming left V 5 bases short and J 3 bases short, with 9 bases between.

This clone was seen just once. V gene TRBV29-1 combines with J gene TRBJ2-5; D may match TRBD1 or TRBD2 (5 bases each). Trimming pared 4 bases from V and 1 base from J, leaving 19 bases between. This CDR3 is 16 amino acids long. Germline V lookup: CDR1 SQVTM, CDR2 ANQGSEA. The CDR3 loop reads CSVAGTLIGIQETQYF. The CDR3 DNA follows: TGCAGCGTTGCTGGGACGCTAATCGGGATCCAAGAGACCCAGTACTTC. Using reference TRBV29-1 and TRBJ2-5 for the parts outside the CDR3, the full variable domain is SAVISQKPSRDICQRGTSLTIQCQVDSQVTMMFWYRQQPGQSLTLIATANQGSEATYESGFVIDKFPISRPNLTFSTLTVSNMSPEDSSIYLCSVAGTLIGIQETQYFGPGTRLLVL.

CDR3: CASSQEFGAWETQYF. CDR3 nucleotide sequence: TGCGCCAGCAGCCAAGAATTCGGTGCTTGGGAGACCCAGTACTTC. The chain links TRBV4-1 to TRBJ2-5; D remains unclear. Germline V lookup: CDR1 MGHRA, CDR2 YSYEKL. CDR3 length: 15 residues. Trimming stripped 0 bases from V and 5 bases from J, with 13 bases between.

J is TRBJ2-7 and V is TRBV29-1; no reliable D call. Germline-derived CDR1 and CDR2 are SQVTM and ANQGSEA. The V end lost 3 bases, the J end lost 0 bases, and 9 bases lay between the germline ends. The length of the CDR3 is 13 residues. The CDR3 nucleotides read TGCAGCGTTGAGGCCGGAAGCTCCTACGAGCAGTACTTC. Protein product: CSVEAGSSYEQYF.

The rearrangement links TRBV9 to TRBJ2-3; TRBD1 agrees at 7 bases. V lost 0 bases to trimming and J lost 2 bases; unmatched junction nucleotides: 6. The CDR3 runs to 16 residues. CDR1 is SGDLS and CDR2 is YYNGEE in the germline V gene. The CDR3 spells CASSVEGGQNTDTQYF. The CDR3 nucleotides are TGTGCCAGCAGCGTAGAAGGGGGACAGAACACAGATACGCAGTATTTT.

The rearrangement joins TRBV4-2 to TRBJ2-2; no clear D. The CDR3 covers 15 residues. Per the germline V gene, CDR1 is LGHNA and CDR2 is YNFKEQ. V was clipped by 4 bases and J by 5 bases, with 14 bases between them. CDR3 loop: CASSPSEVGTGELFF. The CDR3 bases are TGTGCCAGCAGCCCGTCAGAGGTGGGGACCGGGGAGCTGTTTTTT.

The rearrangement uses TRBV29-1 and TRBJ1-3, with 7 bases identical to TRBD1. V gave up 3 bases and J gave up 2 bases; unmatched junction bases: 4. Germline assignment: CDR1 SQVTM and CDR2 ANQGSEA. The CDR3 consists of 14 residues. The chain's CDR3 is CSVEQGETGNTIYF. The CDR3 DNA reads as TGCAGCGTTGAGCAGGGGGAAACTGGAAACACCATATATTTT.

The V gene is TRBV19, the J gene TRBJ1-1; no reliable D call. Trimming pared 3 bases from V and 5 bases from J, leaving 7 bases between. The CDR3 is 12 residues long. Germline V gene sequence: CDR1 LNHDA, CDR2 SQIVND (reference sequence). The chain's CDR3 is CASSIAQTEAFF. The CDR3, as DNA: TGTGCCAGTAGTATTGCACAGACTGAAGCTTTCTTT.

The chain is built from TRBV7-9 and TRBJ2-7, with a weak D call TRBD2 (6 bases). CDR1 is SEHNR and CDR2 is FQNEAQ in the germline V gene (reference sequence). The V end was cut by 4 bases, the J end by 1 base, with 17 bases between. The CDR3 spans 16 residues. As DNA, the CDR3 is TGTGCCAGCAGCTCCAGTGCGGCGGGGCCGTCCTACGAGCAGTACTTC. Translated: CASSSSAAGPSYEQYF.

The DNA for the CDR3 is TGTGCCAGCAGCTTAGTCGGGACAGGGAATCAGCCCCAGCATTTT. Amino acid sequence: CASSLVGTGNQPQHF. The chain couples TRBV11-2 to TRBJ1-5, with 9 bases fitting TRBD1. The V and J ends lost 1 base and 4 bases, in that order; junction bases with no gene match: 2. CDR1 SGHAT and CDR2 FQNNGV come from the germline V gene. The CDR3 contains 15 residues.